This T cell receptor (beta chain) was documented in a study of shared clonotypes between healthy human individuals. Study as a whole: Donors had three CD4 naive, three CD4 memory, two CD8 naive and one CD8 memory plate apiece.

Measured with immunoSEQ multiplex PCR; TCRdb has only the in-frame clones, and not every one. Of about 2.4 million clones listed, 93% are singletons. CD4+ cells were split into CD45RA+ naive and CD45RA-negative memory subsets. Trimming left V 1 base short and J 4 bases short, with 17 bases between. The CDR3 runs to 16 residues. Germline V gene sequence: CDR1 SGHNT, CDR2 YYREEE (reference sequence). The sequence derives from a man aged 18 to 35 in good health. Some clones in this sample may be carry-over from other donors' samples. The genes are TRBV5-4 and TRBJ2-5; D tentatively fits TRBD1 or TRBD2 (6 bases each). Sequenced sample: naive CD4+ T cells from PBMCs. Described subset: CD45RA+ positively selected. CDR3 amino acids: CASSLFGGALPETQYF. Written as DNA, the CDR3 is TGTGCCAGCAGCTTGTTCGGGGGCGCATTACCAGAGACCCAGTACTTC.